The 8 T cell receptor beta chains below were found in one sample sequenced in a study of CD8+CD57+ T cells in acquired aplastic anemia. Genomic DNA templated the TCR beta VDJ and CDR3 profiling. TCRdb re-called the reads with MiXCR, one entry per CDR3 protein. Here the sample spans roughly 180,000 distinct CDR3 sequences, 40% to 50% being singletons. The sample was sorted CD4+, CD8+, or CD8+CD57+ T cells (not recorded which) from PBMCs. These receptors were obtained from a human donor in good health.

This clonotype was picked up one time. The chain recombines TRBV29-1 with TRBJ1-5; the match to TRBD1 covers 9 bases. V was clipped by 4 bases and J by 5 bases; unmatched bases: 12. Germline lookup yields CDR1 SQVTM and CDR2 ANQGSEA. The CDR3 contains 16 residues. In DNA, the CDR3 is TGCAGCGTTGGGTCTGGAACAGGGGGCTCCGATCAGCCCCAGCATTTT. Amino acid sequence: CSVGSGTGGSDQPQHF.

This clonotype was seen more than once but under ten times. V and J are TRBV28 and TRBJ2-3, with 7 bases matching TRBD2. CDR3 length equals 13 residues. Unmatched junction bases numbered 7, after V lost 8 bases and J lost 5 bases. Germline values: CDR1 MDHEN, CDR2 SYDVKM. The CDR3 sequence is CASALGGLDTQYF. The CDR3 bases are TGTGCCAGCGCGTTGGGGGGGTTAGATACGCAGTATTTT.

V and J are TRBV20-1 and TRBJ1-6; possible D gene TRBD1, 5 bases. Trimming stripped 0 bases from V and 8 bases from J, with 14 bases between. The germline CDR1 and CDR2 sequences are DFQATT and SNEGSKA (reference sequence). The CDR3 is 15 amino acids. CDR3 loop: CSARDFGAADSPLHF. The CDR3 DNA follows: TGCAGTGCTAGAGATTTTGGGGCTGCGGATTCACCCCTCCACTTT.

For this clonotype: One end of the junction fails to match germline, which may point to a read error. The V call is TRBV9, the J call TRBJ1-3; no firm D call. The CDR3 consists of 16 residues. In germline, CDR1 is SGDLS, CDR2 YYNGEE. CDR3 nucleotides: TGTGCCAGCAGCCCGCCCAAGGGTTCTACGGGAAACACCACATATTTT. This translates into CASSPPKGSTGNTTYF.

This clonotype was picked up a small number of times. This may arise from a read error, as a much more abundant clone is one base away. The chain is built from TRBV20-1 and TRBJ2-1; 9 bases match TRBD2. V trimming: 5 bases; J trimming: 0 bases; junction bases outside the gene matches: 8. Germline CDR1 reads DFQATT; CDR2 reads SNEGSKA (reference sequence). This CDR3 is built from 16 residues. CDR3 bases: TGCAGTGCTTTGACTAGCGGAAAGAGCTCCTACAATGAGCAGTTCTTC. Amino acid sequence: CSALTSGKSSYNEQFF.

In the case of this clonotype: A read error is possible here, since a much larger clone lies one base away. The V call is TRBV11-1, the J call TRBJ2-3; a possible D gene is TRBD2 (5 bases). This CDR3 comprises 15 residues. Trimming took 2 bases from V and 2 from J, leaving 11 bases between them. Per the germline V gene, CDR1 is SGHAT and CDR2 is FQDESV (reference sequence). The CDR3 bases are TGTGCCAGCAGCTTATTTAAAGCGGACACAGATACGCAGTATTTT. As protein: CASSLFKADTDTQYF.

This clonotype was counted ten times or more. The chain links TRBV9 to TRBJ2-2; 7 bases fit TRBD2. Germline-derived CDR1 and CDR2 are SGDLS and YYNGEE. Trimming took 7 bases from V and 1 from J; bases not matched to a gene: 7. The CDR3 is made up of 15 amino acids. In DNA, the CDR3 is TGTGCCAGCGGGCCAGGCGGGGGGAACACCGGGGAGCTGTTTTTT. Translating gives CASGPGGGNTGELFF.

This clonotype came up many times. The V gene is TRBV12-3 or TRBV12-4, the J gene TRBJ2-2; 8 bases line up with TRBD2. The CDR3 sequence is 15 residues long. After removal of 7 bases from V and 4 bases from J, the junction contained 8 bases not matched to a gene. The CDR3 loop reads CASTLEAGGTGELFF. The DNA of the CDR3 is TGTGCCAGCACCCTTGAGGCGGGGGGCACCGGGGAGCTGTTTTTT.